A selection of T cell receptor beta chains follows, all from one sample in a study of blood T cells in healthy people across ages. TCRdb fed the 5' RACE reads into MiXCR, producing one record per CDR3 protein. Of roughly 680,000 distinct CDR3 sequences in the sample, 49% were seen once. Sample: blood. These receptors were obtained from a woman aged 60 to 75 in good health. CDR3s include the opening cysteine and the closing phenylalanine or tryptophan. The D gene is left open where the match is weak. Size is omitted from some rows. Given values are once, few, many or a class for expanded clones.

TGTGCCAGCAGTTCGACGGACAGGGCCGATTACAATGAGCAGTTCTTC	CASSSTDRADYNEQFF	.	TRBJ2-1	TRBD1	TRBV12-3/TRBV12-4
TGCAGCGTTATGGCTAGCGGGTACAATGAGCAGTTCTTC	CSVMASGYNEQFF	.	TRBJ2-1	TRBD2	TRBV29-1
TGTGCCAGCAGCGTCTCCGGGACTAGCGGGAGCAGGCACAATGAGCAGTTCTTC	CASSVSGTSGSRHNEQFF	.	TRBJ2-1	TRBD2	TRBV7-6
TGTGCCAGCAGGACTAGCGGGAGAAGGGGATCGTTCTTC	CASRTSGRRGSFF	.	TRBJ2-1	TRBD2	TRBV28
TGTGCCAGCAGCTTAAGCCCTATAAATCCGTACTTC	CASSLSPINPYF	few	TRBJ2-5	.	TRBV7-2
TGTGCCAGCAGCTCCACGCTAATTGCTCACCGGGACAGGTCCTACGAGCAGTACTTC	CASSSTLIAHRDRSYEQYF	.	TRBJ2-7	TRBD1	TRBV7-9
TGTGCCAGCAGCCCCTTTGGGACGGATGGCTACACCTTC	CASSPFGTDGYTF	few	TRBJ1-2	.	TRBV6-2/TRBV6-3
TGCAGTGCTGCCGGTACAGGGTCCTACGAGCAGTACTTC	CSAAGTGSYEQYF	.	TRBJ2-7	.	TRBV20-1
TGTGCCACCAGCACAACCTGGGGACTAGCGGGGGGCCAAGAGACCCAGTACTTC	CATSTTWGLAGGQETQYF	.	TRBJ2-5	TRBD2	TRBV15
TGTGCCAGCAGGACGACAGGGAACACTGAAGCTTTCTTT	CASRTTGNTEAFF	few	TRBJ1-1	.	TRBV7-3
TGTGCCAGCAGCCGTGGACTAGCGGGAGGTTTCTATGAGCAGTACTTC	CASSRGLAGGFYEQYF	.	TRBJ2-5	TRBD2	TRBV11-2
TGTGCCAGCTCACCCGCGGACAGGGCATCTGGGGCCAACGTCCTGACTTTC	CASSPADRASGANVLTF	few	TRBJ2-6	TRBD1	TRBV18
TGCGCCAGCAGCCAAGATGGGGCGGGAGGGCCAGATACGCAGTATTTT	CASSQDGAGGPDTQYF	few	TRBJ2-3	TRBD2	TRBV4-3
TGTGCCAGCAGTTTAAGCAGGAGATCTAACTATGGCTACACCTTC	CASSLSRRSNYGYTF	.	TRBJ1-2	.	TRBV12-3/TRBV12-4
TGCAGCGTTGAAATTGGCTGGTACGAGCAGTTCTTC	CSVEIGWYEQFF	few	TRBJ2-1	.	TRBV29-1
TGTGCCAGCAGCGTAGGTGCGGGAGGGGGGTCCTACAATGAGCAGTTCTTC	CASSVGAGGGSYNEQFF	.	TRBJ2-1	TRBD2	TRBV9
TGTGCCAGCAGCCGGCCGGGACTACACTACGAGCAGTACTTC	CASSRPGLHYEQYF	many	TRBJ2-7	TRBD2	TRBV4-2